Each of the 21 T cell receptor beta chains below was sequenced from the same sample in a study of T-cell memory formation after mild COVID-19. TCRdb re-analysed the 5' RACE reads in MiXCR, keeping a single row per CDR3 protein. The table includes some 450,000 distinct CDR3 sequences, approximately 20% detected once. The sample taken for sequencing was PBMCs or a T cell subset sorted from them (not recorded which). Every receptor here comes from an adult woman who had mild COVID-19 (a few samples of this study predate the infection). Cell type and time point are not known.

V usage is TRBV18 and J usage is TRBJ1-1; TRBD1 is a possible D gene (5 bases). Between the trimmed V and J ends, which lost 6 bases and 3 bases, there was a span of 14 bases. The CDR3 is made up of 14 amino acids. Germline CDR1 KGHSH, CDR2 LQKENI. CDR3 DNA sequence: TGTGCCAGCTCCCCTAACGGGGGTGACACTGAAGCTTTCTTT. Translated, it gives CASSPNGGDTEAFF.

CDR3 amino acids: CASTGEYNEQFF. CDR3 bases: TGCGCCAGCACGGGGGAATACAATGAGCAGTTCTTC. J is TRBJ2-1 and V is TRBV5-1; D perhaps matches TRBD2 (6 bases). V lost 6 bases and J lost 4, with 8 bases in between. The V gene's germline CDR1 is SGHRS and CDR2 YFSETQ. The CDR3 sequence is 12 residues long.

This clonotype was detected only a few times. The chain couples TRBV20-1 to TRBJ2-7; TRBD2 matches 8 bases. This CDR3 has 14 residues. Germline CDR1 reads DFQATT; CDR2 reads SNEGSKA (reference sequence). The trim removed 6 bases at V and 3 bases at J, leaving 10 bases unmatched. The DNA of the CDR3 is TGCAGTGCAGTTTCGGGACTAGGAGGCTACGAGCAGTACTTC. This encodes CSAVSGLGGYEQYF.

This clonotype was counted only a few times. DNA of the CDR3: TGTGCCAGCAGCGCTAACACTTACACCGGGGAGCTGTTTTTT. It translates to CASSANTYTGELFF. The rearrangement uses TRBV5-5 and TRBJ2-2; D uncertain. Trimming took off 4 bases at V and 3 bases at J, with 10 bases between the two ends. This CDR3 is 14 amino acids long. Germline V gives CDR1 SGHKS, CDR2 YYEKEE (reference sequence).

This clonotype came up a few times. The V call is TRBV7-9, the J call TRBJ2-7; TRBD1 matches at 7 bases. The junction had 9 bases not matched to a gene; V was cut back by 4 bases and J by 6 bases. The CDR3 totals 14 residues. Germline CDR1 is SEHNR and CDR2 is FQNEAQ (reference sequence). CDR3 nucleotides: TGTGCCAGCAGCTCCCGGACAGGAGGAGTCGAGCAGTACTTC. As protein: CASSSRTGGVEQYF.

V gene TRBV12-3 or TRBV12-4 combines with J gene TRBJ1-2, with D unclear. The CDR3 covers 11 residues. V was cut by 9 bases and J by 1 base, with 6 bases left in between. In nucleotides, the CDR3 is TGTGCCAGTACACGTAACTATGGCTACACCTTC. It yields the protein CASTRNYGYTF.

This chain connects TRBV4-3 to TRBJ2-1, with TRBD1 matching over 10 bases. Germline assignment: CDR1 LGHNA and CDR2 YSLEER. V lost 0 bases to trimming and J lost 8 bases; unmatched junction nucleotides: 10. The length of the CDR3 is 17 residues. CDR3 sequence (DNA): TGCGCCAGCAGCCAAGATAGGGGGACAGGGGTGAACGATGAGCAGTTCTTC. It translates to CASSQDRGTGVNDEQFF.

This clonotype was detected a few times. The V call is TRBV20-1, the J call TRBJ2-3; 9 nucleotides agree with TRBD1. The CDR3 runs 14 residues. CDR1 DFQATT and CDR2 SNEGSKA come from the germline V gene (reference sequence). With V trimmed by 1 base and J by 7 bases, 6 bases remained unmatched. The CDR3 region is CSARADRGPNTQYF. The CDR3 DNA follows: TGCAGTGCTAGAGCGGACAGGGGTCCAAATACGCAGTATTTT.

This chain uses TRBV15 with TRBJ1-2, with unresolved D. Trimming pared 2 bases from V and 4 bases from J, leaving 14 bases between. CDR1 is LNHNV, CDR2 YYDKDF, per germline (reference sequence). The length of the CDR3 is 15 residues. The CDR3 is CATSRYDGEGYGYTF. CDR3 nucleotide sequence: TGTGCCACCAGCAGATACGACGGGGAGGGCTATGGCTACACCTTC.

This clonotype has at least ten counts. The CDR3, as DNA: TGTGCCAGCAGCCCCTTTAGCGGAACTAGCACAGATACGCAGTATTTT. Protein: CASSPFSGTSTDTQYF. The gene calls are TRBV7-6 and TRBJ2-3; tentatively, D is TRBD2 (6 bases). Germline CDR1 is SGHVS and CDR2 is FNYEAQ. This CDR3 comprises 16 residues. Trimming took off 5 bases at V and 0 bases at J, with 15 bases between the two ends.

This clonotype has only a few counts. This sequence joins TRBV7-9 and TRBJ2-7; 7 positions agree with TRBD2. CDR3 length: 16 amino acids. Germline V gene sequence: CDR1 SEHNR, CDR2 FQNEAQ (reference sequence). Trimming took 1 base from V and 0 from J; bases not matched to a gene: 6. Written as DNA, the CDR3 is TGTGCCAGCAGCTTAGTGGGAGCGGGGAGCTCCTACGAGCAGTACTTC. It yields the protein CASSLVGAGSSYEQYF. Full variable domain (remainder filled in from reference TRBV7-9 and TRBJ2-7): DTGVSQNPRHKITKRGQNVTFRCDPISEHNRLYWYRQTLGQGPEFLTYFQNEAQLEKSRLLSDRFSAERPKGSFSTLEIQRTEQGDSAMYLCASSLVGAGSSYEQYFGPGTRLTVT.

V and J are TRBV6-5 and TRBJ2-3, with 9 bases aligning to TRBD1. Trimming at V came to 6 bases and at J to 3 bases, leaving 10 bases not matched to a gene. The CDR3 has 16 residues. Per the germline V gene, CDR1 is MNHEY and CDR2 is SVGAGI. The chain's CDR3 is CASSTYAGTGTDTQYF. The CDR3 DNA sequence: TGTGCCAGCAGCACCTACGCCGGGACAGGGACAGATACGCAGTATTTT.

This clonotype was counted between two and nine times. The chain links TRBV11-2 to TRBJ1-1; D might be TRBD1 (6 bases). The CDR3 contains 14 residues. Trimming took off 2 bases at V and 4 bases at J, with 11 bases between the two ends. Germline V lookup: CDR1 SGHAT, CDR2 FQNNGV. DNA of the CDR3: TGTGCCAGCAGCTTAACAGGGCCGGGCACTGAAGCTTTCTTT. Translation gives CASSLTGPGTEAFF.

The rearrangement joins TRBV18 to TRBJ1-1; D is possibly TRBD1 (5 bases). The CDR3 is made up of 15 amino acids. Germline CDR1 and CDR2: KGHSH and LQKENI. V gave up 3 bases and J gave up 0 bases, with 11 bases separating them. CDR3 coding DNA: TGTGCCAGCTCACCCCAAAAACAGGTGAACACTGAAGCTTTCTTT. Translating it yields CASSPQKQVNTEAFF.

This clonotype has a count of ten or more. The chain couples TRBV5-1 to TRBJ1-5, with D unclear. The V gene lost 0 bases and the J gene lost 0 bases, with 7 bases spanning the gap. Germline CDR1 SGHRS, CDR2 YFSETQ. The CDR3 is 15 residues long. CDR3 nucleotides: TGCGCCAGCAGCTTGGAGGGTTATAGCAATCAGCCCCAGCATTTT. This gives the protein CASSLEGYSNQPQHF.

The chain couples TRBV14 to TRBJ1-2, with D possibly TRBD1 on 5 matching bases. CDR1 is SGHDN, CDR2 FVKESK, per germline. The CDR3 is 13 residues long. V was trimmed by 1 base and J by 8 bases, leaving 11 bases between them. CDR3 sequence reads: CASSQAGIGGYTF. The CDR3 nucleotides read TGTGCCAGCAGCCAAGCAGGGATTGGCGGCTACACCTTC.

The chain employs TRBV30 and TRBJ2-2; 8 positions match TRBD2. V dropped 0 bases and J dropped 5; count of bases not matched to a gene: 5. The CDR3 sequence is 15 residues long. Per germline, CDR1 GTSNPN and CDR2 SVGIG (reference sequence). The CDR3 sequence is CAWSVGSGITGELFF. In DNA form, the CDR3 reads TGTGCCTGGAGTGTAGGTAGCGGGATTACCGGGGAGCTGTTTTTT.

This sequence joins TRBV7-3 and TRBJ2-3; D is ambiguous. The V gene lost 5 bases and the J gene lost 10 bases, with 16 bases spanning the gap. CDR3 size: 13 residues. In germline, CDR1 is SGHTA, CDR2 FQGTGA. The CDR3 nucleotides read TGTGCCAGCAGCAATCCCCCGGTCGCAGCGCAGTATTTT. This sequence encodes CASSNPPVAAQYF.

Ten or more counts support this clonotype. The chain uses TRBV5-1 and TRBJ2-5; TRBD2 matches 10 bases. V shed 1 base, J shed 4 bases, and the junction held 4 bases outside the gene matches. Germline loops: CDR1 SGHRS, CDR2 YFSETQ. The CDR3 runs 15 residues. CDR3 nucleotides: TGCGCCAGCAGCTTGAAGCGGGGGGGCCGAGAGACCCAGTACTTC. Translated: CASSLKRGGRETQYF.

The chain joins TRBV7-9 to TRBJ2-7; TRBD1 aligns across 7 bases. J was trimmed by 6 bases and V by 11 bases; bases with no gene match: 13. CDR1 and CDR2 from the germline V gene are SEHNR and FQNEAQ (reference sequence). This CDR3 is 13 amino acids long. Here the CDR3 reads CAGGTGDLVEQYF. CDR3 in DNA: TGTGCCGGGGGAACAGGGGATTTGGTCGAGCAGTACTTC.

This clonotype was seen a handful of times. The chain is built from TRBV4-2 and TRBJ2-7, with 11 bases identical to TRBD2. This CDR3 is 15 amino acids long. V lost 0 bases, J lost 4 bases, and 2 bases stayed unmatched. Per the germline V gene, CDR1 is LGHNA and CDR2 is YNFKEQ. The CDR3 DNA reads TGTGCCAGCAGCCAAGATACTAGCGGGAGTTACGAGCAGTACTTC. Amino acid sequence: CASSQDTSGSYEQYF.